The 13 T cell receptor beta chains in this list originate from one sample, sequenced in a study of blood T cell repertoires in COVID-19 (dated by TCRdb to the early 2020s). The receptor library was made with the immunoSEQ multiplex PCR assay. TCRdb re-hosts the immuneACCESS table, in-frame sequences only. Its copies lack some clones; in the studies checked, an unresolved V gene accounts for under half of them, and the cause for the rest is not known. The sample table contains fewer than 350,000 clones; only one count was recorded for about 90% of them. 2.1% of the sample is held by the ten biggest clonotypes. Sequencing input: peripheral blood. The source of these receptors is a woman younger than 45 who had recovered from COVID-19.

This sequence joins TRBV4-1 and TRBJ1-2; no clear D gene. Trimming shortened V by 4 bases and J by 3 bases, and 9 bases separated the two germline ends. The CDR3 has 13 amino acids. Germline CDR1 MGHRA, CDR2 YSYEKL. The DNA of the CDR3 is TGCGCCAGCAGCCCGGTCGGAGACTATGGCTACACCTTC. Translation gives CASSPVGDYGYTF.

This clone turned up a few times. V is TRBV18 and J is TRBJ1-1; D is undetermined. CDR1 is KGHSH, CDR2 LQKENI, per germline. This CDR3 spans 13 amino acids. V was clipped by 3 bases and J by 2 bases, with 7 bases between them. This CDR3 reads CASSPMTNTEAFF. The CDR3 DNA reads as TGTGCCAGCTCACCCATGACAAACACTGAAGCTTTCTTT.

This rearrangement joins TRBV7-9 to TRBJ2-3; D gene unclear. From germline, CDR1 is SEHNR and CDR2 FQNEAQ (reference sequence). Trimming pared 5 bases from V and 0 bases from J, leaving 15 bases between. The CDR3 spans 16 residues. CDR3 nucleotides: TGTGCCAGCAGCGCCCAACTATCCTCTAGCACAGATACGCAGTATTTT. The encoded protein is CASSAQLSSSTDTQYF.

This clone was found a few times. The rearrangement uses TRBV29-1 and TRBJ2-7, with 7 nucleotides matching TRBD2. The trim removed 3 bases at V and 2 bases at J, leaving 4 bases unmatched. Germline values: CDR1 SQVTM, CDR2 ANQGSEA. The CDR3 is 13 residues long. For the CDR3, the DNA is TGCAGCGTTGAGGCGGGAGCCACCTACGAGCAGTACTTC. It translates to CSVEAGATYEQYF.

The J gene is TRBJ1-2, the V gene TRBV28, with 7 bases fitting TRBD1. The germline V gene has CDR1 MDHEN and CDR2 SYDVKM. After removal of 1 base from V and 8 bases from J, the junction contained 7 bases not matched to a gene. CDR3 length: 14 residues. The CDR3 is CASSLLTGEWGYTF. CDR3 nucleotide sequence: TGTGCCAGCAGTTTATTAACAGGGGAATGGGGCTACACCTTC.

The rearrangement links TRBV10-1 to TRBJ2-2; TRBD1 is a possible D gene (5 bases). The V and J ends lost 6 bases and 6 bases respectively, with 14 bases between them. CDR1 and CDR2 from the germline V gene are WNHNN and SYGVQD (reference sequence). This CDR3 has 14 residues. CDR3 protein: CASRQGITAGELFF. Written as DNA, the CDR3 is TGCGCCAGCAGGCAGGGAATAACGGCCGGGGAGCTGTTTTTT.

This clone was seen just once. The rearrangement links TRBV5-1 to TRBJ2-7, with 8 bases aligning to TRBD2. CDR1 is SGHRS, CDR2 YFSETQ, per germline. V lost 7 bases to trimming and J lost 5 bases; unmatched junction nucleotides: 11. The CDR3 sequence is 14 residues long. CDR3 coding DNA: TGCGCCAGCCACGGCTCAGGACTAGCCCACGAGCAGTACTTC. It yields the protein CASHGSGLAHEQYF.

The chain couples TRBV7-9 to TRBJ2-1; D is unresolved. Germline CDR1 is SEHNR and CDR2 is FQNEAQ (reference sequence). The CDR3 spans 15 residues. The V end was cut by 5 bases, the J end by 0 bases, with 11 bases between. The CDR3 spells CASSRTASSYNEQFF. The CDR3 bases are TGTGCCAGCAGCCGAACGGCTAGCTCCTACAATGAGCAGTTCTTC. The entire variable domain, with the rest obtained from reference TRBV7-9 and TRBJ2-1, is as follows: DTGVSQNPRHKITKRGQNVTFRCDPISEHNRLYWYRQTLGQGPEFLTYFQNEAQLEKSRLLSDRFSAERPKGSFSTLEIQRTEQGDSAMYLCASSRTASSYNEQFFGPGTRLTVL.

V and J are TRBV2 and TRBJ1-2; D ambiguous. Germline V gene data show CDR1 as SNHLY and CDR2 as FYNNEI. This CDR3 contains 13 residues. V was cut by 3 bases and J by 8 bases, with 13 bases left in between. CDR3 protein: CASSDMHRGGYTF. In nucleotides, the CDR3 is TGTGCCAGCAGTGATATGCACCGGGGAGGCTACACCTTC.

The chain links TRBV2 to TRBJ2-2, with 10 positions matching TRBD2. This CDR3 is 16 amino acids long. J was trimmed by 1 base and V by 6 bases; bases with no gene match: 5. Germline V gene sequence: CDR1 SNHLY, CDR2 FYNNEI. The CDR3 region is CASSLLAGLNTGELFF. The DNA for the CDR3 is TGTGCCAGCAGCTTACTAGCGGGGTTGAACACCGGGGAGCTGTTTTTT.

This clone was seen more than once but under ten times. The chain joins TRBV4-1 to TRBJ1-4; 7 bases line up with TRBD1. V lost 1 base and J lost 4; bases outside the gene matches: 9. CDR1 is MGHRA, CDR2 YSYEKL, per germline. The CDR3 spans 17 residues. The CDR3 reads CASSQAPGDRDNEKLFF. The CDR3 coding sequence is TGCGCCAGCAGCCAAGCACCCGGGGACAGAGATAATGAAAAACTGTTTTTT.

The rearrangement joins TRBV19 to TRBJ2-1; 13 bases fit TRBD2. CDR1 is LNHDA, CDR2 SQIVND, per germline (reference sequence). The CDR3 has 17 residues. V gave up 6 bases and J gave up 4 bases; unmatched junction bases: 9. DNA of the CDR3: TGTGCCAGTAGCTACGGGACTAGCGGGATTTTTTACAATGAGCAGTTCTTC. Its translation is CASSYGTSGIFYNEQFF.

This clone has a count of ten or more. V gene TRBV10-3 combines with J gene TRBJ2-2; D possibly corresponds to TRBD1 (5 bases). Trimming took 3 bases from V and 3 from J, leaving 5 bases between them. CDR1 and CDR2 from the germline V gene are ENHRY and SYGVKD. This CDR3 is built from 13 residues. In nucleotides, the CDR3 is TGTGCCATCAGTGACAGGGACACCGGGGAGCTGTTTTTT. Encoded protein: CAISDRDTGELFF.